The 6 T cell receptor beta chains presented below share a single source sample, sequenced in a study of blood T cell dynamics during melanoma immunotherapy. Profiling relied on immunoSEQ multiplex PCR, and the TCRdb table lists in-frame clones only, not all of them. The table has 13,000 or so clones, approximately 87% seen once. The time point: week 3, after first cycle of checkpoint inhibitor. The source was blood, collected from a patient treated with checkpoint blockade. The source of these receptors is a human donor with melanoma.

The rearrangement uses TRBV7-9 and TRBJ1-1; 7 positions match TRBD1. Germline V gives CDR1 SEHNR, CDR2 FQNEAQ (reference sequence). CDR3 length: 12 amino acids. The ends lost 6 bases at V and 7 bases at J; junction bases unmatched: 5. The CDR3 loop is CASRPGGFEAFF. In nucleotides, the CDR3 is TGTGCCAGCAGACCAGGGGGTTTTGAAGCTTTCTTT.

The genes are TRBV10-2 and TRBJ2-3, with TRBD2 identical over 7 bases. The trim removed 10 bases at V and 6 bases at J, leaving 13 bases unmatched. Germline lookup yields CDR1 WSHSY and CDR2 SAAADI. This CDR3 is 14 amino acids long. In DNA, the CDR3 is TGCGCCACCCTCCCCGGCGGGGGAGCGGATACGCAGTATTTT. Amino acids: CATLPGGGADTQYF.

The rearrangement uses TRBV11-2 and TRBJ1-1; D uncertain. CDR1 is SGHAT, CDR2 FQNNGV, per germline. The length of the CDR3 is 12 residues. The V end lost 5 bases, the J end lost 1 base, and 5 bases lay between the germline ends. The CDR3: CASSQTNTEAFF. CDR3 nucleotide sequence: TGTGCCAGCAGCCAAACGAACACTGAAGCTTTCTTT. Full variable domain (outside the CDR3, taken from reference TRBV11-2 and TRBJ1-1): EAGVAQSPRYKIIEKRQSVAFWCNPISGHATLYWYQQILGQGPKLLIQFQNNGVVDDSQLPKDRFSAERLKGVDSTLKIQPAKLEDSAVYLCASSQTNTEAFFGQGTRLTVV.

The rearrangement uses TRBV28 and TRBJ2-7; no firm D call. Germline CDR1 MDHEN, CDR2 SYDVKM. The V and J ends lost 6 bases and 0 bases respectively, with 12 bases between them. The CDR3 consists of 14 residues. CDR3: CASSPPDGSYEQYF. CDR3 DNA: TGTGCCAGCAGCCCCCCGGACGGCTCCTACGAGCAGTACTTC.

The chain combines TRBV7-8 with TRBJ2-7, with a tentative D call TRBD2 (5 bases). The germline V gene encodes CDR1 SGHVS and CDR2 FQNEAQ. The V and J ends lost 5 bases and 1 base respectively, with 12 bases between them. CDR3 length: 14 amino acids. This CDR3 reads CASSTLTGSYEQYF. The CDR3, as DNA: TGTGCCAGCAGCACTCTCACGGGGTCCTACGAGCAGTACTTC.

The V and J genes are TRBV2 and TRBJ1-1; D might be TRBD1 (5 bases). The length of the CDR3 is 14 residues. The V gene's germline CDR1 is SNHLY and CDR2 FYNNEI. With 6 bases removed from V and 4 bases from J, the gap between germline ends came to 15 bases. DNA for the CDR3: TGTGCCAGCAGCGGTTTACGGGGGACCACTGAAGCTTTCTTT. Translation: CASSGLRGTTEAFF.